This T cell receptor beta chain was recovered during a study of shared clonotypes between healthy human individuals. Sequencing was performed with immunoSEQ multiplex PCR; in TCRdb, only in-frame clones are kept and a portion is missing. The profile shows some 650,000 clones, about 96% of them singletons. Germline CDR1 and CDR2: SGHRS and YFSETQ. V was pared by 0 bases and J by 0 bases, with 18 bases between. The CDR3 totals 19 residues. This TCR came from a woman aged 25 to 39 in good health. The rearrangement joins TRBV5-1 to TRBJ2-2; D remains unclear. What was sequenced was naive CD4+ T cells sorted from blood. Regarding subset: CD45RA+ positively selected. The DNA for the CDR3 is TGCGCCAGCAGCTTGGGGGCCAAGCTTATTACTGCGAACACCGGGGAGCTGTTTTTT. Protein: CASSLGAKLITANTGELFF. The variable domain in full, completed from reference TRBV5-1 and TRBJ2-2, reads KAGVTQTPRYLIKTRGQQVTLSCSPISGHRSVSWYQQTPGQGLQFLFEYFSETQRNKGNFPGRFSGRQFSNSRSEMNVSTLELGDSALYLCASSLGAKLITANTGELFFGEGSRLTVL.